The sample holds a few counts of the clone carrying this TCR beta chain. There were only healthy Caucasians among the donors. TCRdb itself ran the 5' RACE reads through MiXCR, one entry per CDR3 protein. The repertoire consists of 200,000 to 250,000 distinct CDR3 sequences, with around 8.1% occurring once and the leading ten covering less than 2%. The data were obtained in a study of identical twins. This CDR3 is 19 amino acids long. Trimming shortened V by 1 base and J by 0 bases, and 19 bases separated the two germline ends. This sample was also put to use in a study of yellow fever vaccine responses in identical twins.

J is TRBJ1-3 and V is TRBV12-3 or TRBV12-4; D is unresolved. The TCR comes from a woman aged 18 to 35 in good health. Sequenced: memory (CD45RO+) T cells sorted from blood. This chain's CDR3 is CASSLGLNPDSDSGNTIYF. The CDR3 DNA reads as TGTGCCAGCAGTTTAGGCCTTAACCCTGACTCGGACTCTGGAAACACCATATATTTT.